These T cell receptor beta chains were read from a single sample in a study of cytomegalovirus exposure and HLA in healthy donors. The repertoire was sequenced with immunoSEQ multiplex PCR; TCRdb's copy has only in-frame clones and lacks some. This table holds more than 100,000 clones, just over 65% found once. The sequenced material came from PBMCs. The receptors derive from a man aged 18-30 years in good health and CMV-seronegative. CDR3s include the opening cysteine and the closing phenylalanine or tryptophan.

v_call: TRBV4-1
cdr3_aa: CASSQGWGGENYGYTF

v_call: TRBV9
cdr3_aa: CATALDRVNGYTF

v_call: TRBV5-4
cdr3_aa: CASRSTGNTEAFF

v_call: TRBV10-3
cdr3_aa: CATRQGVRDQPQHF

v_call: TRBV6-5
cdr3_aa: CASTQQAGAPGELFF

v_call: TRBV7-2
cdr3_aa: CASSLVVSYEQYF

v_call: TRBV11-2
cdr3_aa: CASSQGERLNQPQHF

v_call: TRBV5-8
cdr3_aa: CASSLGSGNTDTQYF

v_call: TRBV28
cdr3_aa: CASGLQGPGELFF

v_call: TRBV28
cdr3_aa: CASSPRTGVETQYF

v_call: TRBV21-1
cdr3_aa: CASGRGLADTYEQYF

v_call: TRBV11-2
cdr3_aa: CASSQNGGIRSSF

v_call: TRBV7-6
cdr3_aa: CASSLVENEQYF

v_call: TRBV29-1
cdr3_aa: CSAADREREAFF

v_call: TRBV19
cdr3_aa: CATRMTGGDREQYF

v_call: TRBV6-4
cdr3_aa: CASSSGAGELFF

v_call: TRBV6-6
cdr3_aa: CASRAGIEQFF

v_call: TRBV28
cdr3_aa: CASSLVDSGGGNTIYF

v_call: TRBV5-6
cdr3_aa: CASSLPGTGSSTEAFF

v_call: TRBV6-5
cdr3_aa: CASSLNRDRGVGYTF

v_call: TRBV30
cdr3_aa: CAWAGDDYGYTF

v_call: TRBV7-2
cdr3_aa: CASSQGHRDQPQHF

v_call: TRBV2
cdr3_aa: CASSATGLTQPQHF

v_call: TRBV18
cdr3_aa: CASSEQENTEAFF

v_call: TRBV5-1
cdr3_aa: CASSGGPIPQFF

v_call: TRBV2
cdr3_aa: CASSGPEQYF

v_call: TRBV7-8
cdr3_aa: CASSRSGTDSNYGYTF

v_call: TRBV7-2
cdr3_aa: CASSLVDRSQETQYF

v_call: TRBV6-5
cdr3_aa: CASSTGGNQPQHF

v_call: TRBV7-3
cdr3_aa: CASSLQGDQPQHF

v_call: TRBV6-5
cdr3_aa: CASSYRGNTYEQYF

v_call: TRBV19
cdr3_aa: CASSSGSSYNEQFF

v_call: TRBV7-9
cdr3_aa: CASSLRIRGEGYTF

v_call: TRBV7-8
cdr3_aa: CASSHGGGGTEAFF

v_call: TRBV27
cdr3_aa: CASSLRWDSNSPLHF

v_call: TRBV15
cdr3_aa: CATSRGTVSNQPQHF

v_call: TRBV21-1
cdr3_aa: CASSPRAGEGPPFCNTF

v_call: TRBV4-2
cdr3_aa: CASSPKSGQGAPEQYF

v_call: TRBV4-2
cdr3_aa: CASSPIHKPTSGGARGANVLTF

v_call: TRBV5-1
cdr3_aa: CASSFLTLTGPYEQYF

v_call: TRBV15
cdr3_aa: CATSPGPGRFSYEQYF

v_call: TRBV7-8
cdr3_aa: CASSLVGRGTEKEQYF

v_call: TRBV7-9
cdr3_aa: CASPLRVGDRGHGNTIYF

v_call: TRBV7-2
cdr3_aa: CASNPPGNRGYTF

v_call: TRBV28
cdr3_aa: CASSLWREGGYEQYF

v_call: TRBV29-1
cdr3_aa: CSVEPHGEDTEAFF

v_call: TRBV6-5
cdr3_aa: CASIRTEFYGYTF

v_call: TRBV29-1
cdr3_aa: CSFTAGVTGELFF

v_call: TRBV11-2
cdr3_aa: CASSLVQGSSYEQYF

v_call: TRBV19
cdr3_aa: CASSIGGQGVSEQYF